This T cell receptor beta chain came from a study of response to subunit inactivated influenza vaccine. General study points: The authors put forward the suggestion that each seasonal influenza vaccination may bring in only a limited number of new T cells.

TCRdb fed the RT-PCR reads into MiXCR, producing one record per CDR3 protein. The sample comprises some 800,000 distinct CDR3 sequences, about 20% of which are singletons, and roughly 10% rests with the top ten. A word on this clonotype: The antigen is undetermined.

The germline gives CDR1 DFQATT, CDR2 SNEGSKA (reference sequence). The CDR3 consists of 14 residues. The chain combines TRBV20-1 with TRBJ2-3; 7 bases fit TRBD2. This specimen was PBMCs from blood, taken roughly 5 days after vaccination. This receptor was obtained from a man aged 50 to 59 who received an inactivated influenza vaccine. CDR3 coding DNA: TGCACCCCCTTGGAGGGAGGGCCCGTAGATACGCAGTATTTT. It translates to CTPLEGGPVDTQYF.